Below are 10 T cell receptor beta chains sequenced from a single sample in a study of blood T cell repertoires in COVID-19. Profiling relied on immunoSEQ multiplex PCR, and the TCRdb table lists in-frame clones only, not all of them. The data contain over 250,000 clones, roughly 89% of them singletons. Material: PBMCs or T cells enriched from blood (not recorded which). The receptors were sampled from a woman aged 60-70 years who had recovered from COVID-19.

V gene TRBV12-5 combines with J gene TRBJ1-2, with D unresolved. Germline CDR1 is LGHNT and CDR2 is FRNRAP. The CDR3 loop spans 14 amino acids. V lost 4 bases and J 4 bases, leaving 13 bases between the germline ends. The CDR3 DNA is TGTGCTAGTGGTTCCCCCGTGGCACCCTATGGCTACACCTTC. It specifies CASGSPVAPYGYTF.

DNA of the CDR3: TGTGCCAGCAGTTACTCGAGACAGGGGTTGGATCAGCCCCAGCATTTT. It translates to CASSYSRQGLDQPQHF. V gene TRBV6-2 or TRBV6-3 combines with J gene TRBJ1-5; 8 bases are shared with TRBD1. From germline, CDR1 is MNHEY and CDR2 SVGEGT. The J segment lost 5 bases and the V segment lost 0 bases, leaving 6 bases of the junction unmatched. The CDR3 covers 16 residues.

This clone was seen just once. Compared with germline, one end of the junction differs, possibly owing to a read error. DNA of the CDR3: TGTGCCAGCCGTTTCACAGAAGGAAACACCATATATTTT. Translated, it gives CASRFTEGNTIYF. The chain combines TRBV12-3 or TRBV12-4 with TRBJ1-3; no firm D call. CDR3 length: 13 residues.

The V gene is TRBV6-4, the J gene TRBJ1-4; tentatively, D is TRBD1 (5 bases). V was clipped by 4 bases and J by 5 bases, with 8 bases between them. The CDR3 runs 13 residues. Germline-derived CDR1 and CDR2 are MRHNA and SNTAGT. CDR3 in DNA: TGTGCCAGCAGTGTACAGGAAAATGAAAAACTGTTTTTT. Its protein is CASSVQENEKLFF.

The chain links TRBV24-1 to TRBJ2-6; D is unresolved. The germline V and J ends were trimmed by 1 base and 1 base, with 7 bases remaining between them. Germline V lookup: CDR1 KGHDR, CDR2 SFDVKD. The CDR3 is made up of 16 amino acids. As DNA, the CDR3 is TGTGCCACCAGTGATTTAACAGAGTCTGGGGCCAACGTCCTGACTTTC. Encoded protein: CATSDLTESGANVLTF.

The J gene is TRBJ1-6, the V gene TRBV29-1; a weak D match, TRBD1 (5 bases). The CDR3 loop spans 15 amino acids. CDR1 is SQVTM, CDR2 ANQGSEA, per germline. Trimming removed 4 bases at V and 7 bases at J, with 17 bases between. The CDR3 here is CSVALSAGENSPLHF. The CDR3 nucleotides are TGCAGCGTTGCTCTTTCAGCGGGGGAGAATTCACCCCTCCACTTT.

V gene TRBV6-5 combines with J gene TRBJ1-4, with a tentative D call TRBD1 (6 bases). Germline values: CDR1 MNHEY, CDR2 SVGAGI. V was clipped by 6 bases and J by 4 bases, with 15 bases between them. The CDR3 extends over 15 amino acids. DNA of the CDR3: TGTGCCAGCAGGCCCGACAGGATTGTTAATGAAAAACTGTTTTTT. As protein: CASRPDRIVNEKLFF.

The gene calls are TRBV2 and TRBJ2-3; possible D gene TRBD2, 6 bases. The CDR3 length is 11 residues. The germline V gene encodes CDR1 SNHLY and CDR2 FYNNEI. V lost 6 bases, J lost 7 bases, and 8 bases lay in between. CDR3 in DNA: TGTGCCAGCAGGGGGAGGAATACGCAGTATTTT. Protein product: CASRGRNTQYF.

CDR3 region: CASSQDLNTGELFF. The DNA for the CDR3 is TGTGCCAGCAGCCAAGATCTGAACACCGGGGAGCTGTTTTTT. The rearrangement links TRBV3-1 (or the pseudogene TRBV3-2) to TRBJ2-2; D uncertain. Germline V gives CDR1 LGHDT, CDR2 YNNKEL (reference sequence). There are 14 residues in the CDR3. V was clipped by 0 bases and J by 1 base, with 3 bases between them.

The genes are TRBV11-2 and TRBJ2-7; the match to TRBD2 covers 7 bases. V was clipped by 0 bases and J by 1 base; unmatched bases: 3. This CDR3 is 15 amino acids long. CDR1 and CDR2 from the germline V gene are SGHAT and FQNNGV. For the CDR3, the DNA is TGTGCCAGCAGCTTAGAGGGCGGGGGATCCTACGAGCAGTACTTC. Its translation is CASSLEGGGSYEQYF.